These 9 T cell receptor beta chains were all obtained from the same sample, sequenced in a study of PD-1 blockade in classical Hodgkin lymphoma. In every patient, relapse followed autologous stem cell transplantation, while exposure to brentuximab vedotin differed. Using immunoSEQ multiplex PCR, the repertoire was profiled, and TCRdb retains in-frame clones only, with some absent. This sample yields some 100,000 clones, of which roughly 89% are seen a single time; around 7% belongs to the top ten. The sequences come from peripheral blood mononuclear cells (PBMCs), collected before the second cycle of nivolumab. All receptors come from a human donor with classical Hodgkin lymphoma.

V is TRBV2 and J is TRBJ1-5, with D unclear. V lost 3 bases, J lost 0 bases, and 12 bases lay in between. CDR3 length: 16 residues. The V gene's germline CDR1 is SNHLY and CDR2 FYNNEI. The CDR3 protein is CASSDPGLNSNQPQHF. Written as DNA, the CDR3 is TGTGCCAGCAGTGACCCCGGCCTTAATAGCAATCAGCCCCAGCATTTT.

J is TRBJ2-2 and V is TRBV5-1; TRBD1 aligns across 11 bases. The germline gives CDR1 SGHRS, CDR2 YFSETQ. The CDR3 runs 16 residues. After removal of 3 bases from V and 6 bases from J, the junction contained 7 bases not matched to a gene. The CDR3 DNA sequence: TGCGCCAGCAGCTCGGGACAGGGGGAGGTGTCCGGGGAGCTGTTTTTT. It yields the protein CASSSGQGEVSGELFF. Together with reference TRBV5-1 and TRBJ2-2, the CDR3 gives the full variable domain: KAGVTQTPRYLIKTRGQQVTLSCSPISGHRSVSWYQQTPGQGLQFLFEYFSETQRNKGNFPGRFSGRQFSNSRSEMNVSTLELGDSALYLCASSSGQGEVSGELFFGEGSRLTVL.

The V gene is TRBV6-5, the J gene TRBJ1-1; D ambiguous. This CDR3 is 14 amino acids long. From germline, CDR1 is MNHEY and CDR2 SVGAGI. With 0 bases removed from V and 8 bases from J, the gap between germline ends came to 13 bases. As DNA, the CDR3 is TGTGCCAGCAGTTACTCGATCCTTCGTGCCGAAGCTTTCTTT. Translated: CASSYSILRAEAFF.

The J gene is TRBJ1-5, the V gene TRBV6-5, with 8 bases identical to TRBD1. Germline V gene data show CDR1 as MNHEY and CDR2 as SVGAGI. The CDR3 runs 14 residues. V dropped 6 bases and J dropped 9; count of bases not matched to a gene: 10. The CDR3 region has the DNA TGTGCCAGCAGCCTCGGACAGGGCTCGGGGCCCCAGCATTTT. This sequence encodes CASSLGQGSGPQHF.

This clone was seen only once. This rearrangement joins TRBV6-1 to TRBJ2-1; D gene ambiguous. Trimming removed 8 bases from V and 0 bases from J, with 14 bases in between. This CDR3 region has 15 residues. Per germline, CDR1 MNHNS and CDR2 SASEGT. The CDR3 here is CASDDLSSSYNEQFF. As DNA, the CDR3 is TGTGCCAGCGATGACTTGTCGAGCTCCTACAATGAGCAGTTCTTC.

V and J are TRBV15 and TRBJ1-2; 7 positions agree with TRBD1. Per germline, CDR1 LNHNV and CDR2 YYDKDF (reference sequence). The CDR3 extends over 14 amino acids. Germline trimming cut 1 base from V and 8 bases from J; bases unmatched to any gene: 7. The CDR3 nucleotides are TGTGCCACCAGCAGAGTTTTTACAGGGGACGGCTACACCTTC. The encoded protein is CATSRVFTGDGYTF.

The chain joins TRBV18 to TRBJ1-1; possible D gene TRBD1, 5 bases. This CDR3 is built from 15 residues. V dropped 4 bases and J dropped 0 bases, with 12 bases sitting between them. Per germline, CDR1 KGHSH and CDR2 LQKENI. In DNA form, the CDR3 reads TGTGCCAGCTCACAACGACAGCCTATGAACACTGAAGCTTTCTTT. Translated: CASSQRQPMNTEAFF.

The J gene is TRBJ1-5, the V gene TRBV30; weak D call: TRBD1 (6 bases). This CDR3 region has 15 residues. Germline-derived CDR1 and CDR2 are GTSNPN and SVGIG (reference sequence). Between the trimmed V and J ends, which lost 3 bases and 3 bases, there was a span of 15 bases. The CDR3 DNA reads as TGTGCCTGGAGCGGGGACACTTTAGCCAATCAGCCCCAGCATTTT. Amino acids: CAWSGDTLANQPQHF.

The chain couples TRBV20-1 to TRBJ1-2; the D is unclear. V was trimmed by 0 bases and J by 4 bases, leaving 0 bases between them. The CDR3 loop spans 10 amino acids. Germline CDR1 DFQATT, CDR2 SNEGSKA (reference sequence). This chain's CDR3 is CSARDYGYTF. The CDR3 coding sequence is TGCAGTGCTAGAGACTATGGCTACACCTTC.